The present T cell receptor (beta chain) was sequenced within a study of beta chain features in type 1 diabetes (dated by TCRdb to 2016 to 2019). Background on the whole study: Mean age, gender distribution, total cell number and subset yield did not differ between patients and healthy donors. The study compared TCRB repertoires of sorted circulating CD4+ T cell subsets between recently diagnosed type 1 diabetes patients and matched healthy donors. Regulatory and stem cell-like memory subsets were isolated from only 8 patients and about 8 healthy donors, whereas naive and central memory subsets came from all 30 or so donors. A total of 107,917,701 sorted cells were examined across all samples, and the number of cells per subset was strongly correlated with RNA yield.

The paper as a whole reports these results and caveats: Type 1 diabetes patients showed a moderate but significant shortening of TCRB CDR3 length in all four CD4+ subsets. HLA sub-analyses involved small numbers of individuals, so any influence of HLA type on TCRB rearrangement remained unresolved. Shorter templates might have been favored by PCR, but patient and control samples were amplified and corrected together, so both groups would have been affected equally by any skew. Naive, central memory and regulatory TCRB repertoires appeared to be more alike among patients than among healthy donors. Fewer insertions and more nucleotide deletions at VDJ recombination sites were observed in patients with type 1 diabetes, implying thymic rearrangement abnormalities. Because cDNA was sequenced instead of genomic DNA, activated cells with high expression could be over-represented, although the groups did not differ in activation or CD3 levels.

As concerns this clone: What this receptor recognizes is not known. No base qualities exist here, and no much larger clone lies one base off it.

In the germline V gene, CDR1 corresponds to SGHTS and CDR2 to YDEGEE. Deletion took 2 bases off V and 7 bases off J, with a span of 12 bases between the germline ends. From cysteine to phenylalanine, the CDR3 is 14 amino acids long. The entry retains the CDR3 DNA only, 42 bases that are in frame from base 1. The entire amount of isolated RNA was reverse transcribed using the High Capacity cDNA Reverse Transcription Kit, so the sequenced TCRB transcripts were expressed ones. Naive, central memory and regulatory T cell samples underwent deep immunoSEQ sequencing, averaging about 3.57 million total reads per sample. After sorted cells were lysed in RLT buffer, RNA was extracted with DNase-treated RNeasy Micro or Mini kits, with the choice depending on cell number. To prevent cross-contamination, each cell subset was processed individually, whereas patient and healthy donor samples were processed jointly. TCRB sequences were amplified from cDNA with the immunoSEQ multiplex PCR, producing 87-bp fragments spanning the CDR3 region. The amplicons were sequenced using the Illumina HiSeq platform. In the paper's pipeline: PCR bias was corrected computationally using synthetic template baselines, and reads within Hamming distance 2 were collapsed, with unmergeable singletons discarded. Reads were aligned against IMGT to assign V, D and J genes, CDR3 length and insertions or deletions at six rearrangement sites. Within each subset, clonotype counts were normalized to sorted cell number, after which true diversity and Gini coefficients were computed with the tcR R package. The overlap coefficient, calculated on TCRB nucleotide sequences, was used to measure repertoire sharing. This is the immuneACCESS table as TCRdb keeps it, with only in-frame sequences that have V and J called. A part of the clones is gone; compared with another copy, unresolved V genes explain less than half, and the rest is unexplained. Clonal size and the V and J genes are those of that table, whereas D and trimming came from the DNA. The sample table lists 300,000 to 350,000 clones, roughly 8% of them with a count of one. The top ten constitute less than 0.5% of the sample.

Each donor gave one peripheral blood draw, approximately 120 mL on average, collected into heparinised tubes. A BD FACSAria II and a panel including CD45RO, CCR7, CD25, CD127, CD95 and CD27 were used to sort naive, central memory, regulatory and stem cell-like memory CD4+ T cells. Every sorted population had a purity above 98%. PBMCs were isolated immediately by Lymphoprep density gradient centrifugation and stained directly without culture. Samples were stained and sorted in pairs, with one healthy donor and one patient per experiment, so that batch effects were minimized. Here the chain combines TRBV5-8 and TRBJ1-4, with the D gene not confidently named. The source is a woman between 18 and 29 years old in good health. Sequenced input: central memory CD4+ T cells from blood. CDR3 region: CASSFEVRGEKLFF. The nucleotide sequence reads as follows: TGTGCCAGCAGCTTCGAGGTCCGGGGTGAAAAACTGTTTTTT. Extended through the reference TRBV5-8 and TRBJ1-4 proteins, this CDR3 yields the full variable domain: EAGVTQSPTHLIKTRGQQATLRCSPISGHTSVYWYQQALGLGLQFLLWYDEGEERNRGNFPPRFSGRQFPNYSSELNVNALELEDSALYLCASSFEVRGEKLFFGSGTQLSVL.